A single T cell receptor beta chain is shown here with its context. In the original processing: Reference gene primer amplification gave nucleated cell count estimates. Profiling relied on immunoSEQ multiplex PCR, and the TCRdb table lists in-frame clones only, not all of them. V, J and clone size are those of that table, while D and trimming were read from the DNA. The profile shows a few hundred thousand clones, roughly 87% of them singletons. The data belong to a study of blood T cell repertoires in COVID-19. Across the study: Acute-phase and convalescent COVID-19 samples originated in the United States, Italy and Spain. Sample material is recorded as cDNA or gDNA derived from T cells, B-cell-depleted T cells, or PBMCs.

The source of this sequence is a man aged 18 to 35 with acute COVID-19. Sequences were obtained from PBMCs or T cells enriched from blood (not recorded which).

The CDR3: CASSFLADEQFF. The CDR3 DNA follows: TGCGCCAGCAGCTTCCTAGCGGATGAGCAGTTCTTC. The chain is built from TRBV5-1 and TRBJ2-1; 7 positions agree with TRBD2. J lost 8 bases, V lost 2 bases, and 1 base had no gene match. The CDR3 contains 12 residues. Germline lookup yields CDR1 SGHRS and CDR2 YFSETQ.